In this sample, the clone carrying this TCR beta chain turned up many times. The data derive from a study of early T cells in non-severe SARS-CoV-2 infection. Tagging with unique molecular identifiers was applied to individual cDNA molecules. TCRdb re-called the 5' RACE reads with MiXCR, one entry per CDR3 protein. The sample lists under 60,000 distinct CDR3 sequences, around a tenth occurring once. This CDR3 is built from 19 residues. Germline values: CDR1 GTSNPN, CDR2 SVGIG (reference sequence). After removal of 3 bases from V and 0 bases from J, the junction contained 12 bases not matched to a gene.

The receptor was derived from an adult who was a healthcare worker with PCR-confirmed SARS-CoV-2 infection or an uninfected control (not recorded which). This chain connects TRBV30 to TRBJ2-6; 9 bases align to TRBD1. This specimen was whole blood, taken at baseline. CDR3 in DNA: TGTGCCTGGAGGATAACAGGGGGCTCAAGCCGCTCTGGGGCCAACGTCCTGACTTTC. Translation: CAWRITGGSSRSGANVLTF.